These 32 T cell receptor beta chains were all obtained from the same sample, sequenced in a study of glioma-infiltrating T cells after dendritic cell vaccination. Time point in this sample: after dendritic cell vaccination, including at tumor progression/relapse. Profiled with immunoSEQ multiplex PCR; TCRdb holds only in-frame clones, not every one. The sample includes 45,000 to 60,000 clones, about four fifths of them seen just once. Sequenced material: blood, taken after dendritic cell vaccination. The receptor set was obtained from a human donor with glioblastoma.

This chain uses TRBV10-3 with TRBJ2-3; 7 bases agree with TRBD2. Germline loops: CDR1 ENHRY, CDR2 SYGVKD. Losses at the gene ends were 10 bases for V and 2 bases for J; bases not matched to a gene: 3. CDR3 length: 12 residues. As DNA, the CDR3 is TGTGCCACCTGGGACTACACAGATACGCAGTATTTT. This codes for CATWDYTDTQYF.

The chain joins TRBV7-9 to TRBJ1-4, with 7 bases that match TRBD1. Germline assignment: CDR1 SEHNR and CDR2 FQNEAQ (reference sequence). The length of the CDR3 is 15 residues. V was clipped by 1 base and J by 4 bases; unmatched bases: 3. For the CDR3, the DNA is TGTGCCAGCAGCTTAGACCGGGACAGTAATGAAAAACTGTTTTTT. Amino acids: CASSLDRDSNEKLFF.

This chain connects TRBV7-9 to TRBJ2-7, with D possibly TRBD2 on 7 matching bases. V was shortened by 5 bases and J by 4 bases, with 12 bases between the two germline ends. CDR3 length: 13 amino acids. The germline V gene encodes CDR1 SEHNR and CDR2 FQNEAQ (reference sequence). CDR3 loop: CASSEGGGYEQYF. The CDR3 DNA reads TGTGCCAGCAGCGAGGGAGGGGGGTACGAGCAGTACTTC.

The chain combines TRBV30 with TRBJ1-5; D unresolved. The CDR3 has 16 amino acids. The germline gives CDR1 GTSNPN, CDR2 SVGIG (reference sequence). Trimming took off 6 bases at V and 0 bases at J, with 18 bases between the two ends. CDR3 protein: CACPTRPLCSNQPQHF. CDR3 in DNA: TGTGCCTGCCCAACTAGGCCACTGTGTAGCAATCAGCCCCAGCATTTT.

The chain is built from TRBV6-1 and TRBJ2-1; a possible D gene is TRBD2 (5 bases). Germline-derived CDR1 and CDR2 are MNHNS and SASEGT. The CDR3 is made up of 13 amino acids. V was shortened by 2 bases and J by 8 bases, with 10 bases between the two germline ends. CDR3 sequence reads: CASSEHGVDEQFF. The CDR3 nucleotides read TGTGCCAGCAGTGAACACGGGGTCGATGAGCAGTTCTTC.

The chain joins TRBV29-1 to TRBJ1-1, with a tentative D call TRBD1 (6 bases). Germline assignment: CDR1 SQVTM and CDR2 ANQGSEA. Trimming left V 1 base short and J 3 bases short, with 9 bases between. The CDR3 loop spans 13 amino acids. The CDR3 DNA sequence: TGCAGCGTTGAAGGGGGGCAGGACACTGAAGCTTTCTTT. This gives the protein CSVEGGQDTEAFF.

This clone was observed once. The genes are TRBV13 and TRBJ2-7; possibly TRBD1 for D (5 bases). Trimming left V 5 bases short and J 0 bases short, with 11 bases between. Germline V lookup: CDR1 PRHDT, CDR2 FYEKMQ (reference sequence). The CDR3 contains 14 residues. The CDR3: CASSQTGFSYEQYF. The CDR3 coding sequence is TGTGCCAGCAGCCAAACAGGATTCTCCTACGAGCAGTACTTC.

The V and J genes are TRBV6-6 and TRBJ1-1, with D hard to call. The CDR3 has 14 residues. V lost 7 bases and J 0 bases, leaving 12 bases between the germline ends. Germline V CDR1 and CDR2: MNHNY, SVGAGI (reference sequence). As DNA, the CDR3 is TGTGCCAGCAATCAACCTCAGGTGAACACTGAAGCTTTCTTT. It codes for CASNQPQVNTEAFF.

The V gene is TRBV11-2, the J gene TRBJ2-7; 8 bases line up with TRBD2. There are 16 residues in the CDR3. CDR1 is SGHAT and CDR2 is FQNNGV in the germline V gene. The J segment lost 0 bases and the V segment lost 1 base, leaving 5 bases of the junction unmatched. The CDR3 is CASSLVGGTSSYEQYF. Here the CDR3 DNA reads TGTGCCAGCAGCTTAGTAGGGGGGACTAGCTCCTACGAGCAGTACTTC. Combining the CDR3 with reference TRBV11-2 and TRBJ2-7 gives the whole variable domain EAGVAQSPRYKIIEKRQSVAFWCNPISGHATLYWYQQILGQGPKLLIQFQNNGVVDDSQLPKDRFSAERLKGVDSTLKIQPAKLEDSAVYLCASSLVGGTSSYEQYFGPGTRLTVT.

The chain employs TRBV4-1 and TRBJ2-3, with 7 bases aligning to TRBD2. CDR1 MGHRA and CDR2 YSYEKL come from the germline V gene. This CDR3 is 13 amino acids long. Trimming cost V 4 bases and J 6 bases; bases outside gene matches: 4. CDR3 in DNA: TGCGCCAGCAGCCCCGCAGCGGGGGATACGCAGTATTTT. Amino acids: CASSPAAGDTQYF.

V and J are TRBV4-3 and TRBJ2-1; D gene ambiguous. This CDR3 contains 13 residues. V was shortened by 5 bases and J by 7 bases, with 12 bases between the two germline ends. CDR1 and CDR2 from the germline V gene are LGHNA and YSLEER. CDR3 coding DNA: TGCGCCAGCAGCTACTCAAAGATGAATGAGCAGTTCTTC. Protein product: CASSYSKMNEQFF.

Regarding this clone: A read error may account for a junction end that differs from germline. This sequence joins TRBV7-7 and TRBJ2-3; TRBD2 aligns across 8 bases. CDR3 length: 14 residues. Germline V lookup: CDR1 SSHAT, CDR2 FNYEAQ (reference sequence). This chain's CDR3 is CASSSGGDTDTQYF. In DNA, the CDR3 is TGTGCTAGCAGCTCCGGGGGGGACACAGATACGCAGTATTTT.

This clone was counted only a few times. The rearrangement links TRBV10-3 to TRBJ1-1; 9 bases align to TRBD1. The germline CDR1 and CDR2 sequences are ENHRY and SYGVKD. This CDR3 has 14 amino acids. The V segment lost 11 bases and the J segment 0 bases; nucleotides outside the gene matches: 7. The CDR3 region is CAVSQGAMNTEAFF. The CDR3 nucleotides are TGTGCCGTTTCACAGGGGGCTATGAACACTGAAGCTTTCTTT.

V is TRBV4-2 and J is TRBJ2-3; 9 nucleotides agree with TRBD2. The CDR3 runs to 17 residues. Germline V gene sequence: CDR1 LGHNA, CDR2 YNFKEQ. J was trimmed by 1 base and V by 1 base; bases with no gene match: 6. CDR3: CASSQVSSSGGTDTQYF. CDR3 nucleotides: TGTGCCAGCAGCCAAGTGTCGTCTAGCGGGGGCACAGATACGCAGTATTTT.

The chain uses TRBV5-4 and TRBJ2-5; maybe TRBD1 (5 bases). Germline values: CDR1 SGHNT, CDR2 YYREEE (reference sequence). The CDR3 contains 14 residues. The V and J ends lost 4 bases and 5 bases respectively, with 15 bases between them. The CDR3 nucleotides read TGTGCCAGCAGCCCGGTCGCAGGGCGTGAGACCCAGTACTTC. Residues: CASSPVAGRETQYF.

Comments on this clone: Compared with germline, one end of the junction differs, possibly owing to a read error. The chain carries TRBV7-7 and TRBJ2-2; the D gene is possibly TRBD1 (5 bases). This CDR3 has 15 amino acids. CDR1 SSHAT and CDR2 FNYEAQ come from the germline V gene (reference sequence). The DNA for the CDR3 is TGTGCTAGCAGCCTCACGACAGAGAACACCGGGGAGCTGTTTTTT. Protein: CASSLTTENTGELFF. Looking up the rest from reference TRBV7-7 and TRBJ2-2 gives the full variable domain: GAGVSQSPRYKVTKRGQDVTLRCDPISSHATLYWYQQALGQGPEFLTYFNYEAQPDKSGLPSDRFSAERPEGSISTLTIQRTEQRDSAMYRCASSLTTENTGELFFGEGSRLTVL.

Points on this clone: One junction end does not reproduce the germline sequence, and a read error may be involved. CDR3 sequence (DNA): TGCCTCCTCATGGACTTCCCGCTGGGGACTGAAGCTTTCTTT. Its translation: CLLMDFPLGTEAFF. The rearrangement uses TRBV30 and TRBJ1-1; D remains unclear. CDR3 size: 14 residues. Germline V gene data show CDR1 as GTSNPN and CDR2 as SVGIG (reference sequence).

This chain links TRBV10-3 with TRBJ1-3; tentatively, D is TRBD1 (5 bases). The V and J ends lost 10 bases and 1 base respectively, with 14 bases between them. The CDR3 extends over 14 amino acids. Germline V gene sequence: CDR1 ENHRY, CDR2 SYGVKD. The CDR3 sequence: CAKSKEGSGNTIYF. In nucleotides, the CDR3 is TGTGCCAAATCGAAGGAGGGGTCTGGAAACACCATATATTTT.

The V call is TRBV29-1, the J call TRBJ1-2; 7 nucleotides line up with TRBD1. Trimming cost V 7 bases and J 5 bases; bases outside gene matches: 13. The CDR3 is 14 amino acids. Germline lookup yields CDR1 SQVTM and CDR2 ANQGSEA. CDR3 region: CSAEGAGDLYGYTF. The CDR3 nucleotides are TGCAGCGCCGAGGGGGCCGGGGACCTTTATGGCTACACCTTC.

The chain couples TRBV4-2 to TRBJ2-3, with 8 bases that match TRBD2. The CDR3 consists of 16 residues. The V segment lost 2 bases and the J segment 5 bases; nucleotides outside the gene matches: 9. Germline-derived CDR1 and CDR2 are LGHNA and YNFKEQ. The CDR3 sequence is CASSQNVAGWGDTQYF. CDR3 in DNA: TGTGCCAGCAGCCAAAACGTAGCGGGGTGGGGAGATACGCAGTATTTT.

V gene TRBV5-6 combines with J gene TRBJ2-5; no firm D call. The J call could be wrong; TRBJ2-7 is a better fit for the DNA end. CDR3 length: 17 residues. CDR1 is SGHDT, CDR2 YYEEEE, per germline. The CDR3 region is CASSTTKLGSGRYEQYF. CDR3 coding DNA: TGTGCCAGCAGCACGACGAAATTAGGTTCTGGGCGCTACGAGCAGTACTTC.

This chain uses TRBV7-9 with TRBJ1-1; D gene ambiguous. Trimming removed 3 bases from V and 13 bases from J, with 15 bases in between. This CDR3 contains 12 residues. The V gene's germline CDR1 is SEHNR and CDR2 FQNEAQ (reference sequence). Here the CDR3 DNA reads TGTGCCAGCAGCTTTGATGGAGCCCCTGTTTTCTTT. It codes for CASSFDGAPVFF. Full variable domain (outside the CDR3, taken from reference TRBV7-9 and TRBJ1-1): DTGVSQNPRHKITKRGQNVTFRCDPISEHNRLYWYRQTLGQGPEFLTYFQNEAQLEKSRLLSDRFSAERPKGSFSTLEIQRTEQGDSAMYLCASSFDGAPVFFGQGTRLTVV.

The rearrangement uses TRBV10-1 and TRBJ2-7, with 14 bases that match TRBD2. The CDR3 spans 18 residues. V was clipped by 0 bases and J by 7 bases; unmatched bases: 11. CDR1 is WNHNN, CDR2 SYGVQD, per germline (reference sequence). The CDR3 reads CASSESEGGLAGAREQYF. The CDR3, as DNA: TGCGCCAGCAGTGAGTCTGAGGGGGGACTAGCGGGGGCCAGGGAGCAGTACTTC.

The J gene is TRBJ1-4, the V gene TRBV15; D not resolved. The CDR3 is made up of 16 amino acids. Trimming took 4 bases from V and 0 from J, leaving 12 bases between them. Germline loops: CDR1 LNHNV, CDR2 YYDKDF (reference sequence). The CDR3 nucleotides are TGTGCCACCAGCACCTTCGTCGGGTCAACTAATGAAAAACTGTTTTTT. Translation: CATSTFVGSTNEKLFF.

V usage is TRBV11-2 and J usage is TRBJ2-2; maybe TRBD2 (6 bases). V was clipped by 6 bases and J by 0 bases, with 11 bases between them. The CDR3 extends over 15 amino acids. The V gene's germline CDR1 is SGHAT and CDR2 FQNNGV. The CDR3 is CASRPVAANTGELFF. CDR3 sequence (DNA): TGTGCCAGCAGGCCGGTAGCGGCGAACACCGGGGAGCTGTTTTTT.

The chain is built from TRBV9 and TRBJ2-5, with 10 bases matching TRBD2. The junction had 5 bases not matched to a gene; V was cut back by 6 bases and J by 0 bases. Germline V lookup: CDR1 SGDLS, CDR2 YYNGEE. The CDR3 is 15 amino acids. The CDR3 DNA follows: TGTGCCAGCAACAGAGCGGGGGGGTACCAAGAGACCCAGTACTTC. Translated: CASNRAGGYQETQYF.

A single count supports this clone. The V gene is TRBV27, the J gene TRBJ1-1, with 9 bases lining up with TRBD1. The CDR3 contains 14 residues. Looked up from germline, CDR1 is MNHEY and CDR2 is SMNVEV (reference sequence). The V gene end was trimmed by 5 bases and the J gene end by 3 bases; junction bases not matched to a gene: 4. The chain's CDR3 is CASSPDRGYTEAFF. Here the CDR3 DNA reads TGTGCCAGCAGTCCGGACAGGGGATACACTGAAGCTTTCTTT.

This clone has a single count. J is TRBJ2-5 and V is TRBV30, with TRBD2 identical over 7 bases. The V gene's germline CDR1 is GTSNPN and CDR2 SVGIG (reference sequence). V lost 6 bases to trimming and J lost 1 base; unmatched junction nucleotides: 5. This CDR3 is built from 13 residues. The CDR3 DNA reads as TGTGCCTGCTCCGGGACTACCCAAGAGACCCAGTACTTC. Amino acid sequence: CACSGTTQETQYF.

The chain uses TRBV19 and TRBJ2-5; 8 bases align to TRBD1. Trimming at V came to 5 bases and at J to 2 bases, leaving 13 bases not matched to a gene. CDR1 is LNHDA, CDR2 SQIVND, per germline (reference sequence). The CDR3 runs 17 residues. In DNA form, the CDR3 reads TGTGCCAGTAGTTCAGGACAGGGTTGGCTCGCACAAGAGACCCAGTACTTC. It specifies CASSSGQGWLAQETQYF.

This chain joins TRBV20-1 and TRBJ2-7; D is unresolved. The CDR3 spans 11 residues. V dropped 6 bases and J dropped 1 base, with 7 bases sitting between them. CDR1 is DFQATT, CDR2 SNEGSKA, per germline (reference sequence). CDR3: CSARRSYEQYF. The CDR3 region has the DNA TGCAGTGCGCGTCGTTCCTACGAGCAGTACTTC.

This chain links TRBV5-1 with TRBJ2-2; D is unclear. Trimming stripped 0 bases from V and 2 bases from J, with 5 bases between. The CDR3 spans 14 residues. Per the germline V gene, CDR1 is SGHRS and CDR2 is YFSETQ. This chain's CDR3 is CASSLVANTGELFF. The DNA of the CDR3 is TGCGCCAGCAGCTTGGTGGCAAACACCGGGGAGCTGTTTTTT.

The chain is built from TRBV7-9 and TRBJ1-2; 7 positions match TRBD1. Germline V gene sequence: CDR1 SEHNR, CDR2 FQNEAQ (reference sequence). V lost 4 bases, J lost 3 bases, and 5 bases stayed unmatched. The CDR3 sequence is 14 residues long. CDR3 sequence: CASSSRTGDYGYTF. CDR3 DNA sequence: TGTGCCAGCAGCTCTCGGACAGGAGACTATGGCTACACCTTC.